This TCR beta chain derives from a study of response to subunit inactivated influenza vaccine. Study-level results: It was suggested by the authors that few new T cells are recruited by each seasonal influenza vaccination.

Germline CDR1 is GTSNPN and CDR2 is SVGIG (reference sequence). Trimming took 8 bases from V and 1 from J, leaving 12 bases between them. There are 12 residues in the CDR3. TCRdb fed the RT-PCR reads into MiXCR, producing one record per CDR3 protein. The repertoire holds about 190,000 distinct CDR3 sequences, with roughly an eighth as singletons. Notes on this clonotype: Antigen: not known.

The source was CD8+ T cells sorted from PBMCs, collected 4 to 6 days after vaccination. The gene calls are TRBV30 and TRBJ2-7; D unclear. The receptor comes from a man in his fifties or sixties who received an inactivated influenza vaccine. The CDR3 DNA is TGTGCCAGAACAGACGGATCCTACGAGCAGTACTTC. Its translation is CARTDGSYEQYF.